The 11 T cell receptor beta chains given below trace back to one sample, sequenced in a study of cytotoxic CD8 clonotypes in ibrutinib-treated CLL. Assay: immunoSEQ multiplex PCR; the TCRdb copy retains only in-frame clones and omits some. The table records 150,000 to 250,000 clones, about two thirds of them present only once. The input for sequencing was PBMCs, taken after 24 months of ibrutinib treatment. Receptors originate from a human donor with chronic lymphocytic leukemia.

The rearrangement joins TRBV6-5 to TRBJ2-7, with TRBD2 identical over 7 bases. V gave up 0 bases and J gave up 3 bases; unmatched junction bases: 5. The CDR3 is 15 amino acids. Germline V gives CDR1 MNHEY, CDR2 SVGAGI. The CDR3 region is CASSYSASGSYEQYF. The CDR3 DNA follows: TGTGCCAGCAGTTACTCGGCTAGCGGTAGCTACGAGCAGTACTTC.

The rearrangement joins TRBV12-5 to TRBJ1-1; D gene uncertain. From germline, CDR1 is LGHNT and CDR2 FRNRAP. V lost 3 bases and J lost 6, with 11 bases in between. This CDR3 has 13 residues. The CDR3 nucleotides read TGTGCTAGTGGTTTTTCAGCGAAGGCTGAAGCTTTCTTT. Its protein is CASGFSAKAEAFF.

The chain recombines TRBV28 with TRBJ1-1, with 10 bases aligning to TRBD1. CDR1 is MDHEN and CDR2 is SYDVKM in the germline V gene. CDR3 length: 12 amino acids. Losses at the gene ends were 8 bases for V and 4 bases for J; bases not matched to a gene: 1. CDR3 nucleotides: TGTGCCAGCCGGACAGGGGGCACTGAAGCTTTCTTT. Amino acids: CASRTGGTEAFF.

This clone was counted only a few times. The genes are TRBV10-3 and TRBJ1-1; 9 bases fit TRBD1. Per the germline V gene, CDR1 is ENHRY and CDR2 is SYGVKD. V was clipped by 4 bases and J by 5 bases; unmatched bases: 11. The CDR3 is made up of 16 amino acids. Here the CDR3 DNA reads TGTGCCATCAGTGGGGACAGGGTCAGCGTTGGTACTGAAGCTTTCTTT. Amino acid sequence: CAISGDRVSVGTEAFF.

The V gene is TRBV7-6, the J gene TRBJ2-5, with no clear D. From germline, CDR1 is SGHVS and CDR2 FNYEAQ. The CDR3 runs 13 residues. V was cut by 0 bases and J by 4 bases, with 6 bases left in between. The CDR3 here is CASSLALGETQYF. CDR3 DNA sequence: TGTGCCAGCAGCTTAGCGCTCGGAGAGACCCAGTACTTC.

For the CDR3, the DNA is TGTGCAAGTCGCTTAGAATTGGATGAGCAGTTCTTC. Amino acid sequence: CASRLELDEQFF. This chain connects TRBV12-2 to TRBJ2-1. TRBV12-2 is assigned pseudogene status. The CDR3 has 12 residues.

This clone was detected a few times. The CDR3 nucleotides are TGTGCCAGCAGCGAGGGACTAGCGGGAGGGTATAGTGAGCAGTTCTTC. Translating it yields CASSEGLAGGYSEQFF. The V gene is TRBV9, the J gene TRBJ2-1, with 16 positions matching TRBD2. Germline CDR1 SGDLS, CDR2 YYNGEE. V lost 3 bases to trimming and J lost 9 bases; unmatched junction nucleotides: 6. The CDR3 is made up of 16 amino acids.

The V gene is TRBV7-8, the J gene TRBJ2-7; D is perhaps TRBD1 or TRBD2 (5 bases each). This CDR3 comprises 16 residues. V dropped 1 base and J dropped 3 bases, with 16 bases sitting between them. Germline V gives CDR1 SGHVS, CDR2 FQNEAQ. CDR3 protein: CASSLVAGRDVYEQYF. For the CDR3, the DNA is TGTGCCAGCAGCTTAGTCGCAGGCAGGGACGTCTACGAGCAGTACTTC.

The chain uses TRBV28 and TRBJ1-2; D uncertain. V was pared by 8 bases and J by 2 bases, with 12 bases between. This CDR3 comprises 13 residues. Germline lookup yields CDR1 MDHEN and CDR2 SYDVKM. CDR3 in amino acids: CASLHSGNYGYTF. For the CDR3, the DNA is TGTGCCAGCCTACACAGCGGCAACTATGGCTACACCTTC.

This clone was counted between two and nine times. This rearrangement joins TRBV27 to TRBJ2-7, with D possibly TRBD2 on 6 matching bases. Trimming removed 6 bases from V and 0 bases from J, with 15 bases in between. Germline CDR1 reads MNHEY; CDR2 reads SMNVEV (reference sequence). The CDR3 contains 15 residues. Written as DNA, the CDR3 is TGTGCCAGCAGCGATGCTAGCGCCATCTCCTACGAGCAGTACTTC. This encodes CASSDASAISYEQYF.

The rearrangement links TRBV7-2 to TRBJ2-5; TRBD2 matches 7 bases. The CDR3 has 15 residues. The germline V gene encodes CDR1 SGHTA and CDR2 FQGNSA. V shed 4 bases and J 5 bases; nucleotides not matched to a gene: 10. The CDR3 region is CASSYRAGLSETQYF. The CDR3 DNA reads TGTGCCAGCAGCTATCGAGCGGGATTAAGTGAGACCCAGTACTTC.